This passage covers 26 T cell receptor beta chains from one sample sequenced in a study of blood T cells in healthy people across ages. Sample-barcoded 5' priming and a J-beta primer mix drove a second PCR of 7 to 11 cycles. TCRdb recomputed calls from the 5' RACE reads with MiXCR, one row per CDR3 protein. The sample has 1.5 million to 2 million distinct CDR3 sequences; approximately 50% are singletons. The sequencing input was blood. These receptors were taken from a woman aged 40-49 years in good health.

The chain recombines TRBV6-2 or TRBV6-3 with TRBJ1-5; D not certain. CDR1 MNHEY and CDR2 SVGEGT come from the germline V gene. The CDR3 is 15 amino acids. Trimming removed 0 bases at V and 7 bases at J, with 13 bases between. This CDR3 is CASSYSVGVRQPQHF. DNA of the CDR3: TGTGCCAGCAGTTACTCTGTGGGCGTCCGGCAGCCCCAGCATTTT.

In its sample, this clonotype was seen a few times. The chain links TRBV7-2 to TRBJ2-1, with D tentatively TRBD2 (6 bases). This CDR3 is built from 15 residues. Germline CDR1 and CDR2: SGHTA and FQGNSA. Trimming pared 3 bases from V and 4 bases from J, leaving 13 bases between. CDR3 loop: CASSLIIAEYNEQFF. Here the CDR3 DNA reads TGTGCCAGCAGCTTGATTATAGCGGAGTACAATGAGCAGTTCTTC.

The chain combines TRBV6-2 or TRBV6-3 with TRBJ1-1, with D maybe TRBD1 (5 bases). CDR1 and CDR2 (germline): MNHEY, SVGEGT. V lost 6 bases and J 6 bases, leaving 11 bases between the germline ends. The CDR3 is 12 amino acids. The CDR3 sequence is CASRERQSEAFF. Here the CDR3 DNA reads TGTGCCAGCAGGGAGCGACAGTCTGAAGCTTTCTTT.

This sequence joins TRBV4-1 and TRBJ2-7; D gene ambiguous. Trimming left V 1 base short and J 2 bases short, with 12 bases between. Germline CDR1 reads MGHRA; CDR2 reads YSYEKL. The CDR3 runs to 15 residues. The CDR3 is CASSQAFGQTYEQYF. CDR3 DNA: TGCGCCAGCAGCCAAGCGTTCGGGCAGACCTACGAGCAGTACTTC.

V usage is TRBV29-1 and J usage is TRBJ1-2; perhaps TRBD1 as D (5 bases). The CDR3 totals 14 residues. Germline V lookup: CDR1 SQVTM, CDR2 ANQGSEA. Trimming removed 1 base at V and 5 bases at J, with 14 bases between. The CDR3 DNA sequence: TGCAGCGTTGAAGGGGACGCTACGTGGTATGGCTACACCTTC. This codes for CSVEGDATWYGYTF.

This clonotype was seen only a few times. CDR3 protein: CSGLAGVFADTQYF. CDR3 nucleotides: TGCAGCGGGCTAGCGGGGGTATTCGCAGATACGCAGTATTTT. The rearrangement links TRBV29-1 to TRBJ2-3; the match to TRBD2 covers 10 bases. After removal of 7 bases from V and 4 bases from J, the junction contained 8 bases not matched to a gene. The CDR3 is 14 amino acids. Germline V gives CDR1 SQVTM, CDR2 ANQGSEA.

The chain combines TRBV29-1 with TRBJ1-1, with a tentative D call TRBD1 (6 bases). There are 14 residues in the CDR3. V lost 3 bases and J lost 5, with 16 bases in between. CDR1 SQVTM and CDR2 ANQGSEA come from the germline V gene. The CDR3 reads CSVEGRTRGTEAFF. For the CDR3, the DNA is TGCAGCGTTGAGGGGCGGACCAGGGGAACTGAAGCTTTCTTT.

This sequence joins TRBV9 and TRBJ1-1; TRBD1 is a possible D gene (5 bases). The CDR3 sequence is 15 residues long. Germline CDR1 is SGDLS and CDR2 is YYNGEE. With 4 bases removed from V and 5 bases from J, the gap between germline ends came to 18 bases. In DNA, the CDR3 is TGTGCCAGCAGCTTGGGGGGGTCCGTGGAGACTGAAGCTTTCTTT. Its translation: CASSLGGSVETEAFF.

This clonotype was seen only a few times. This CDR3 is CASSRDSGAGANVLTF. The CDR3 DNA reads TGTGCCAGCAGCCGAGATTCAGGGGCTGGGGCCAACGTCCTGACTTTC. The chain joins TRBV4-2 to TRBJ2-6; weak D call: TRBD1 (6 bases). CDR1 and CDR2 from the germline V gene are LGHNA and YNFKEQ. CDR3 length equals 16 residues. With 4 bases removed from V and 2 bases from J, the gap between germline ends came to 12 bases.

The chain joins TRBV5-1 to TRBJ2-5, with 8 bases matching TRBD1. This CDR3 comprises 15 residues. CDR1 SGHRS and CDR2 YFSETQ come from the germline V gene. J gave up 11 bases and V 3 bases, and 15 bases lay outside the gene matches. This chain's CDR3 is CASSWPGQEAAEQYF. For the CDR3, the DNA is TGCGCCAGCAGCTGGCCGGGACAGGAGGCGGCAGAGCAGTACTTC.

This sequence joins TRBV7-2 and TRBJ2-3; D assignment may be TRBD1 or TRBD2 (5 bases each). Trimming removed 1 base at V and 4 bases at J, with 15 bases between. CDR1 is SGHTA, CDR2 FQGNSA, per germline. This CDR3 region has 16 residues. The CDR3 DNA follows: TGTGCCAGCAGCTTAGGGGGGACCGCCTGGGCAGATACGCAGTATTTT. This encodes CASSLGGTAWADTQYF.

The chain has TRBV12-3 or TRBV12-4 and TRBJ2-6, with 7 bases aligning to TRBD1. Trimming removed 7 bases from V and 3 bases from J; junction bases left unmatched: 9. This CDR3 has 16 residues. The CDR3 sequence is CASTRGGAFGANVLTF. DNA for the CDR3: TGTGCCAGCACACGAGGGGGCGCATTTGGGGCCAACGTCCTGACTTTC.

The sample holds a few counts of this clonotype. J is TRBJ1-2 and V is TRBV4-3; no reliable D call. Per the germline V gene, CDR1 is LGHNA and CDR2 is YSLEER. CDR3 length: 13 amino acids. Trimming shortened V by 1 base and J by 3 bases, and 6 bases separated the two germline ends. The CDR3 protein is CASSQGLDYGYTF. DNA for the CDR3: TGCGCCAGCAGCCAAGGGTTGGACTATGGCTACACCTTC.

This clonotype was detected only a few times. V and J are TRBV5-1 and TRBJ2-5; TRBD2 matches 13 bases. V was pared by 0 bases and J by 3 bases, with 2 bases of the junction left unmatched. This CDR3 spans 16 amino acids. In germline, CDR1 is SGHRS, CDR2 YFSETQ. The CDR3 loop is CASSLALAGGKETQYF. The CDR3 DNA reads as TGCGCCAGCAGCTTGGCACTAGCGGGGGGGAAAGAGACCCAGTACTTC.

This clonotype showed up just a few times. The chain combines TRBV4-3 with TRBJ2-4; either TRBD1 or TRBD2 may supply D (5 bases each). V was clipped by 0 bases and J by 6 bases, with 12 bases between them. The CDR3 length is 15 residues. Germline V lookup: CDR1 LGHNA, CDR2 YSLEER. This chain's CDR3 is CASSQDGTAANIQYF. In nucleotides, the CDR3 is TGCGCCAGCAGCCAAGATGGGACGGCCGCAAACATTCAGTACTTC.

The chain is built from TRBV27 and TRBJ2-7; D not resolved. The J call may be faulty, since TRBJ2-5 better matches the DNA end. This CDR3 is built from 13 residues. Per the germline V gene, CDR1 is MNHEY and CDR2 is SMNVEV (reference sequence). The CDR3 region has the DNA TGTGCCAGCAGTTTTTTCGATGGTCAGACCCAGTACTTC. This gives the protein CASSFFDGQTQYF.

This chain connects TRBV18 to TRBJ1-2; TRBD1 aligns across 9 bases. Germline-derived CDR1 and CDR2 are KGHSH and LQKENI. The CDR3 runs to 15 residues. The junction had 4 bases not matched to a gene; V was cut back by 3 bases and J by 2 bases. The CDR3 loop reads CASSPKGQGNYGYTF. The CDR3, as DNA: TGTGCCAGCTCACCGAAGGGACAGGGCAACTATGGCTACACCTTC. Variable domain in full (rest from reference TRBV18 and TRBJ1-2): NAGVMQNPRHLVRRRGQEARLRCSPMKGHSHVYWYRQLPEEGLKFMVYLQKENIIDESGMPKERFSAEFPKEGPSILRIQQVVRGDSAAYFCASSPKGQGNYGYTFGSGTRLTVV.

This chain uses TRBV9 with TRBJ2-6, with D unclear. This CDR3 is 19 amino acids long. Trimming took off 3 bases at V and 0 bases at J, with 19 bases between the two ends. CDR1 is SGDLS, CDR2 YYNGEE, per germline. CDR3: CASSAAIRRRSSGANVLTF. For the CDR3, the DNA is TGTGCCAGCAGCGCCGCTATTAGACGCCGTAGCTCTGGGGCCAACGTCCTGACTTTC.

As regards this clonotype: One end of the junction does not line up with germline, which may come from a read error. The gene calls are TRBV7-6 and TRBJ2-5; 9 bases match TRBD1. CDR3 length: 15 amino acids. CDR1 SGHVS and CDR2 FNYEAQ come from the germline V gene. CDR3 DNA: TGTGCCAGCAGTCAGGGACAGGGATCGCGAGAGATCCAGTACTTC. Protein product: CASSQGQGSREIQYF.

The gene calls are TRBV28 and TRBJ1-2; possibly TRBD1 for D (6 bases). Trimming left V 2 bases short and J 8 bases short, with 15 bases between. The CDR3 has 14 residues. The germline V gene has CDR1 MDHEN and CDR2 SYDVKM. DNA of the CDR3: TGTGCCAGCAGTTTAGTCCCAAGACAGGACGGCTACACCTTC. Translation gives CASSLVPRQDGYTF.

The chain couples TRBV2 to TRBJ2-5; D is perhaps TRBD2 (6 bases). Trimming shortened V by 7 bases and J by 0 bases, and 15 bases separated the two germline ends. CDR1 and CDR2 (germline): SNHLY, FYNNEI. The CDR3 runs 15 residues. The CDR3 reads CASNSPGLDQETQYF. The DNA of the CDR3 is TGTGCCAGCAACTCACCGGGACTTGACCAAGAGACCCAGTACTTC.

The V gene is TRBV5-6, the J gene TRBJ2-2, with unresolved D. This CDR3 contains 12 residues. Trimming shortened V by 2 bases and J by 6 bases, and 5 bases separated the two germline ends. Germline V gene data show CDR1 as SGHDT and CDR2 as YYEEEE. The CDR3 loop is CASSFAAGELFF. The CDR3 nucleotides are TGTGCCAGCAGCTTCGCGGCCGGGGAGCTGTTTTTT. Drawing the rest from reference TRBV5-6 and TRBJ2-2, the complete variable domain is DAGVTQSPTHLIKTRGQQVTLRCSPKSGHDTVSWYQQALGQGPQFIFQYYEEEERQRGNFPDRFSGHQFPNYSSELNVNALLLGDSALYLCASSFAAGELFFGEGSRLTVL.

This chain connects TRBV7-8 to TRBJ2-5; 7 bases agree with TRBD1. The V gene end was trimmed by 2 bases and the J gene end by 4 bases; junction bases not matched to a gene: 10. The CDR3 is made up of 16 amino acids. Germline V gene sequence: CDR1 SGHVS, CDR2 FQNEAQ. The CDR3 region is CASSLSTRGLGETQYF. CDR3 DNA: TGTGCCAGCAGCTTATCCACAAGGGGGCTCGGAGAGACCCAGTACTTC.

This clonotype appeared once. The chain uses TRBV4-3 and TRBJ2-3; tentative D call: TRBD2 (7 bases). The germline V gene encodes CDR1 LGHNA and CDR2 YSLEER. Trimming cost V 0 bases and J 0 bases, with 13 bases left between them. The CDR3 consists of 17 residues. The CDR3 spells CASSQDGEGGSTDTQYF. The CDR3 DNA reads TGCGCCAGCAGCCAAGATGGGGAGGGGGGAAGCACAGATACGCAGTATTTT.

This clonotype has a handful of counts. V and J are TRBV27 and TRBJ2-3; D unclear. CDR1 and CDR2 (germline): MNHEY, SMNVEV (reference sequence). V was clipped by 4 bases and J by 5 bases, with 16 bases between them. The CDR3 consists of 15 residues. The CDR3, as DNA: TGTGCCAGCAGTTCAACAGTACGCTGGGTAGATACGCAGTATTTT. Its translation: CASSSTVRWVDTQYF.

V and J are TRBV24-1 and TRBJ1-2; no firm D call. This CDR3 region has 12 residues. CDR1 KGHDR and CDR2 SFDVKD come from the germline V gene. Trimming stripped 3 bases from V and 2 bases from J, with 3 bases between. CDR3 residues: CATSDGNYGYTF. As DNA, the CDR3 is TGTGCCACCAGTGATGGAAACTATGGCTACACCTTC.